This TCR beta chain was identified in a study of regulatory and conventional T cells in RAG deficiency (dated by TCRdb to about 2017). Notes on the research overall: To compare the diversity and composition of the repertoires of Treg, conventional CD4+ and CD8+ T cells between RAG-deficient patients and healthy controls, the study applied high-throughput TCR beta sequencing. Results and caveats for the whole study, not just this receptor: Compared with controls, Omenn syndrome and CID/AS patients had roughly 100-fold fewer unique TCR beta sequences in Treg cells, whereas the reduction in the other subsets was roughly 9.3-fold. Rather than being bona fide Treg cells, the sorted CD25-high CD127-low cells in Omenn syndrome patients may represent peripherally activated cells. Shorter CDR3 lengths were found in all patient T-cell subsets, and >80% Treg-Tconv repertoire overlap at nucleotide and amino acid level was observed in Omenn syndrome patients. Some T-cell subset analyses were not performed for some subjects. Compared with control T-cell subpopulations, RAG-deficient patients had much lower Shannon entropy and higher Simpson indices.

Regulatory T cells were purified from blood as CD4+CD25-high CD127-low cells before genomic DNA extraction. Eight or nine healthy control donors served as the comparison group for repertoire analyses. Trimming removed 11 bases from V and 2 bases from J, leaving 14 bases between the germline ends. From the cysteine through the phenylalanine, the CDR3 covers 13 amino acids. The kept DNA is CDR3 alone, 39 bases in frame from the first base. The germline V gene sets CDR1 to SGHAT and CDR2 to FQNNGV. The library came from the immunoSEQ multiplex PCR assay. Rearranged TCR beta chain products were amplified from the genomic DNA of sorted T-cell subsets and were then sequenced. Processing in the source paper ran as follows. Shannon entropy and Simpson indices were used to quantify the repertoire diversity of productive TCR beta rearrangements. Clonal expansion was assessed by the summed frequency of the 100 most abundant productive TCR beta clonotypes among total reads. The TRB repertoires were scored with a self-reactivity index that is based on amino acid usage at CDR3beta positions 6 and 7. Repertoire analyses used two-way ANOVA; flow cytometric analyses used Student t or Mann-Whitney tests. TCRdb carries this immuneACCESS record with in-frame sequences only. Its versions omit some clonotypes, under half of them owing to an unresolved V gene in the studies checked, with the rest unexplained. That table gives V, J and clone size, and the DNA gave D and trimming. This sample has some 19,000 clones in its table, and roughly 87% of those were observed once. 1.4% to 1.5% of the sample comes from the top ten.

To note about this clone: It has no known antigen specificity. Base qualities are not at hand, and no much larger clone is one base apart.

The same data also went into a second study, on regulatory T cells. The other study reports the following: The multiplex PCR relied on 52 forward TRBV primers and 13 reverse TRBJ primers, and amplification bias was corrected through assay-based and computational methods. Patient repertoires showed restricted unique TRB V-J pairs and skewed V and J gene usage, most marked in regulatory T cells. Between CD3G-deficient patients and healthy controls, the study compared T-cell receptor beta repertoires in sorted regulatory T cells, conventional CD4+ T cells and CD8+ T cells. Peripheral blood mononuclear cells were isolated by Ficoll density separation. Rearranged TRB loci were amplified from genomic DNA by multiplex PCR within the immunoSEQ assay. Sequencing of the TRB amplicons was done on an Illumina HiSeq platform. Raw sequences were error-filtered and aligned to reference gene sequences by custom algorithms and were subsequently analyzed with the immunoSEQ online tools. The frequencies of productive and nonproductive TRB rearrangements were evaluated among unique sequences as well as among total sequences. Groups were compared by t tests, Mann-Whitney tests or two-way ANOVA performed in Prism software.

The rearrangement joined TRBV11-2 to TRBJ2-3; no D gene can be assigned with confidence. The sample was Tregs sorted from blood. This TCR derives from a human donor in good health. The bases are TGTGCCTGTGGCCCAGGAGACACAGATACGCAGTATTTT. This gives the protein CACGPGDTDTQYF.